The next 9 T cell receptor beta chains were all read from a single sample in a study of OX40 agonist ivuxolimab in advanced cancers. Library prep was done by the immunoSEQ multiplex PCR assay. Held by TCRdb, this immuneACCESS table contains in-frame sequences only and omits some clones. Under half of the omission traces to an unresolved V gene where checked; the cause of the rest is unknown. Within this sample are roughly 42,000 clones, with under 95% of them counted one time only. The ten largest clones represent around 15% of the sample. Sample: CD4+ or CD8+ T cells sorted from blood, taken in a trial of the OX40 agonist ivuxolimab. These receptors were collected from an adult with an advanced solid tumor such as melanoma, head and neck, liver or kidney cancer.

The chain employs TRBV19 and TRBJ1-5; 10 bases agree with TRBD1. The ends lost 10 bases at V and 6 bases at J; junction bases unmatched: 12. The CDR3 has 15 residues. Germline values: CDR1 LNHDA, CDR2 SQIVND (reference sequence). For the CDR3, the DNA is TGTGCCACCTCCTCTGACAGGGGGCGCGGTCAGCCCCAGCATTTT. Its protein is CATSSDRGRGQPQHF.

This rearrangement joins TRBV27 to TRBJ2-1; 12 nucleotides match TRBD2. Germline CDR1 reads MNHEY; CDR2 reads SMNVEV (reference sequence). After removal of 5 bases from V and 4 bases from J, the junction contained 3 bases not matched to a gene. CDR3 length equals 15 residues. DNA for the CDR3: TGTGCCAGCAGTCTTGGGACTAGCGGGTACAATGAGCAGTTCTTC. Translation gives CASSLGTSGYNEQFF.

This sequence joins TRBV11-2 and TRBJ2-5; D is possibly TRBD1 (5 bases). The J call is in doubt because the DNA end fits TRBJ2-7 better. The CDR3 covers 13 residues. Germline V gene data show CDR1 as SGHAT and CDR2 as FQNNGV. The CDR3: CASSLEAGNEQYF. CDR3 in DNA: TGTGCCAGCAGCTTAGAGGCAGGGAACGAGCAGTACTTC.

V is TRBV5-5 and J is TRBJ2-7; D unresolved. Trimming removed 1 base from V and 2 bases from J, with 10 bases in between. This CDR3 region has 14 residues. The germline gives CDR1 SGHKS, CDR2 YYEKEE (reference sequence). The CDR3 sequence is CASSLSHLAYEQYF. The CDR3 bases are TGTGCCAGCAGCTTGAGCCACCTAGCCTACGAGCAGTACTTC.

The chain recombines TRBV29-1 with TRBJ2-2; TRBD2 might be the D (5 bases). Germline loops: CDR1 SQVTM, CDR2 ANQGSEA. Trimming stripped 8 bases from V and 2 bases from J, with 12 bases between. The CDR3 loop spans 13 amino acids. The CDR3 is CSILAGNTGELFF. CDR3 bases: TGCAGCATCCTAGCCGGAAACACCGGGGAGCTGTTTTTT.

The CDR3: CASSLVSGTGVPTNGYTF. The CDR3 coding sequence is TGCGCCAGCAGCTTAGTGAGTGGGACAGGGGTACCTACTAATGGCTACACCTTC. The chain combines TRBV5-1 with TRBJ1-2; 10 bases match TRBD1. CDR1 SGHRS and CDR2 YFSETQ come from the germline V gene. The trim removed 2 bases at V and 6 bases at J, leaving 16 bases unmatched. The CDR3 runs 18 residues.

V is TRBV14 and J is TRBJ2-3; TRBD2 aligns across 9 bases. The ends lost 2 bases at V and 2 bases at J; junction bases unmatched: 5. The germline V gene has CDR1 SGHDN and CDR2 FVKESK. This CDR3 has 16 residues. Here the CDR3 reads CASSQLAGFLTDTQYF. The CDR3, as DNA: TGTGCCAGCAGCCAACTAGCGGGGTTCCTCACAGATACGCAGTATTTT.

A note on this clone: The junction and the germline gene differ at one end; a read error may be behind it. The CDR3 loop is CASSLAAGRLTDTQYF. DNA of the CDR3: TGTGCTAGCAGCTTAGCGGCGGGGAGGCTCACAGATACGCAGTATTTT. This chain connects TRBV7-7 to TRBJ2-3, with D tentatively TRBD2 (6 bases). The CDR3 runs to 16 residues. Germline V gene data show CDR1 as SSHAT and CDR2 as FNYEAQ (reference sequence). The whole variable domain, filled in from reference TRBV7-7 and TRBJ2-3, reads GAGVSQSPRYKVTKRGQDVTLRCDPISSHATLYWYQQALGQGPEFLTYFNYEAQPDKSGLPSDRFSAERPEGSISTLTIQRTEQRDSAMYRCASSLAAGRLTDTQYFGPGTRLTVL.

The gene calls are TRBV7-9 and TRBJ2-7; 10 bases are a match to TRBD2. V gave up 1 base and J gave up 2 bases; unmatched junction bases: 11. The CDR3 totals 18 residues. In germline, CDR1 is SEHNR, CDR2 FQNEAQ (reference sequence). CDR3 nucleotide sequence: TGTGCCAGCAGCTTAGGGACTAGCGGAAGTCTCTTGGCCTACGAGCAGTACTTC. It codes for CASSLGTSGSLLAYEQYF. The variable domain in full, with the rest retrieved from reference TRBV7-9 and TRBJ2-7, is DTGVSQNPRHKITKRGQNVTFRCDPISEHNRLYWYRQTLGQGPEFLTYFQNEAQLEKSRLLSDRFSAERPKGSFSTLEIQRTEQGDSAMYLCASSLGTSGSLLAYEQYFGPGTRLTVT.